The entry below describes one TCR beta chain. These data originate in a study of T-cell memory formation after mild COVID-19. Germline V gene sequence: CDR1 LGHNA, CDR2 YNFKEQ. Trimming took off 3 bases at V and 4 bases at J, with 22 bases between the two ends. The length of the CDR3 is 18 residues. TCRdb reprocessed the 5' RACE reads via MiXCR and lists one record per CDR3 protein. The sample shows 140,000 to 150,000 distinct CDR3 sequences, approximately 21% of them seen only once. The rearrangement links TRBV4-2 to TRBJ2-1, with D unresolved. Sample: PBMCs or a T cell subset sorted from them (not recorded which). This sequence was found in an adult woman who had mild COVID-19 (a few samples of this study predate the infection). Cell type and time point are not known. DNA of the CDR3: TGTGCCAGCAGCCATGGGCCGGCTTACGACACGGCGTACAATGAGCAGTTCTTC. Translating gives CASSHGPAYDTAYNEQFF.